The rows below give T cell receptor beta chains drawn from one sample of a study of T-cell reconstitution after alpha-beta-depleted transplantation in children. A single record per CDR3 protein comes from TCRdb applying MiXCR to the PCR reads. Among roughly 670,000 distinct CDR3 sequences, around 13% were seen once, and the ten largest hold roughly 0.84%. Sample: PBMCs, taken before TCRalphabeta/CD19-depleted stem cell transplant. Receptor source: a girl aged 2 to 9 with congenital amegakaryocytic thrombocytopenia, due to receive a stem cell transplant. CDR3s leave out the opening cysteine and the closing phenylalanine or tryptophan. The D gene is left open where the match is weak. Part of the rows lack a size; the others show once, few, many or a class for expanded clones.

cdr3_length d_call j_call clone_size v_call cdr3_aa
14 TRBD1 TRBJ2-1 - TRBV20-1 SAPAPGTGKNNEQF
15 TRBD2 TRBJ2-3 few TRBV20-1 SARTSIGRETTDTQY
12 TRBD2 TRBJ2-7 few TRBV20-1 SAREIAGGYEQY
9 - TRBJ2-5 - TRBV20-1 SASFIETQY
13 TRBD2 TRBJ2-7 many TRBV20-1 SARDSSGPYYEQY
14 TRBD2 TRBJ2-7 few TRBV10-3 AISDNEAGGTYEQY
11 TRBD1 TRBJ2-3 many TRBV20-1 SARDRNTDTQY
12 - TRBJ2-7 many TRBV10-3 AISTAAGEGEQY
11 - TRBJ1-1 few TRBV10-3 AILTPGNTEAF
12 - TRBJ2-1 many TRBV29-1 SVEDRTSYNEQF
14 TRBD2 TRBJ2-2 - TRBV7-9 ASSLVALAETGELF
12 - TRBJ1-6 many TRBV6-1 ASTLGRDNSPLH
11 - TRBJ2-7 - TRBV28 ASSIRTGDEQY
11 - TRBJ2-7 few TRBV24-1 ATIDRCLGEQY
11 - TRBJ2-7 - TRBV7-2 ASSLKGIYEQY